The source of this T cell receptor (beta chain) is a study of regulatory T cells in long-lasting Graves disease. Time point: persistent/refractory GD, antithyroid drugs over 5 years with positive TRAb. The authors made the TCR library using RNA they extracted from PBMCs. This CDR3 has 16 amino acids. Germline CDR1 reads MGHRA; CDR2 reads YSYEKL. The ends were cut back, 6 bases at V and 4 bases at J, with 21 bases in the middle. The study's findings and limits: Persistent cases of Graves' showed reduced TCR diversity relative to newly diagnosed patients. It is possible that accuracy was reduced by the small size of the sample. Gene preferences differed: TRBV28, TRBJ1-2, TRBJ2-5 in persistent cases.

Researchers made TCR beta libraries by using iRepertoire HTBI primers and running Arm-PCR on CDR3 regions. TCRdb passed the multiplex PCR reads through MiXCR, listing each CDR3 protein once. Found here are 360,000 or so distinct CDR3 sequences, 20% to 25% of them singletons; the top ten hold about 29%. In its sample, this clonotype was seen once. Its antigen is as yet unknown. The chain uses TRBV4-1 and TRBJ1-1; D is undetermined. Sequenced here: peripheral blood mononuclear cells (PBMCs), sampled when the disease was refractory, from a patient treated with antithyroid drugs. The clonotype comes from a woman aged 40 to 55 with Graves disease. CDR3 DNA: TGCGCCAGCAGTATGGGCCCTCGGGATTTCGGCACTGAAGCTTTCTTT. This codes for CASSMGPRDFGTEAFF.